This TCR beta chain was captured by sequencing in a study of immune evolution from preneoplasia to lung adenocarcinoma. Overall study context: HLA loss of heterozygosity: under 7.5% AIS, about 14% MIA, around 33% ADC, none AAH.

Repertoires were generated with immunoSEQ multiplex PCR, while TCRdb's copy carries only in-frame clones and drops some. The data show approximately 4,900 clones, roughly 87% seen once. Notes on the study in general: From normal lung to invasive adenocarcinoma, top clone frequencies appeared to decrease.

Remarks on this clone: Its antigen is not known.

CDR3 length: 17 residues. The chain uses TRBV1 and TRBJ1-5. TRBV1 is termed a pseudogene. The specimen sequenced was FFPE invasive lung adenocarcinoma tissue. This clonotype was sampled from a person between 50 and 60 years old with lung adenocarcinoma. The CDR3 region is CTSSQDRVGASNQPQHF. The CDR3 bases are TGCACCAGCAGCCAAGATCGGGTGGGAGCTAGCAATCAGCCCCAGCATTTT.